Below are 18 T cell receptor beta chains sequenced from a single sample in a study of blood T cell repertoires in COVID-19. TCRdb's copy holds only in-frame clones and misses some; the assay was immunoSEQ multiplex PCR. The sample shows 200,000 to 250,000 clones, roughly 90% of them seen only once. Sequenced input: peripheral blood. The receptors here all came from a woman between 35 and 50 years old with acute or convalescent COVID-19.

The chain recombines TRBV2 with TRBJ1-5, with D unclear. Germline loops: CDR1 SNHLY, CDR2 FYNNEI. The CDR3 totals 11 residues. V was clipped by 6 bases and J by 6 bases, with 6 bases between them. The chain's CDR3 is CASREAQPQHF. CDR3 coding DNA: TGTGCCAGCAGGGAGGCTCAGCCCCAGCATTTT.

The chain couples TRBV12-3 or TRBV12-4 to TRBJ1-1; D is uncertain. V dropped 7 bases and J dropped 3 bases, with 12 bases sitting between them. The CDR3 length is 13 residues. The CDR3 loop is CASTKHRDTEAFF. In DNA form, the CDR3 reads TGTGCCAGCACCAAGCACAGAGACACTGAAGCTTTCTTT.

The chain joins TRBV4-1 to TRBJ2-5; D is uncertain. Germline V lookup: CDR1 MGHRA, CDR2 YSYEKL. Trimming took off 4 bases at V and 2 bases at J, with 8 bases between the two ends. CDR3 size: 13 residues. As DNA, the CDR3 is TGCGCCAGCAGCCTCGAACTACAAGAGACCCAGTACTTC. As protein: CASSLELQETQYF.

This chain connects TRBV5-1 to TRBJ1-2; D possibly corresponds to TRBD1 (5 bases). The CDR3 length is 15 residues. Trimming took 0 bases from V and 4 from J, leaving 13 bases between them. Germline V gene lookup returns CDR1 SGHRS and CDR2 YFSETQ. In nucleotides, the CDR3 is TGCGCCAGCAGCTTGGCCGCAGGGTTCTTCTATGGCTACACCTTC. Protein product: CASSLAAGFFYGYTF. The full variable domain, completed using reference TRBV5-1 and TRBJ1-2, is KAGVTQTPRYLIKTRGQQVTLSCSPISGHRSVSWYQQTPGQGLQFLFEYFSETQRNKGNFPGRFSGRQFSNSRSEMNVSTLELGDSALYLCASSLAAGFFYGYTFGSGTRLTVV.

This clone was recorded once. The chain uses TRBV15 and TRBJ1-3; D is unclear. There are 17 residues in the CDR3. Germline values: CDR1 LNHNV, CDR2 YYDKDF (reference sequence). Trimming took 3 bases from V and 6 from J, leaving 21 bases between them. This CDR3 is CATSRRPWQVEKNTIYF. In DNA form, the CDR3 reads TGTGCCACCAGCAGGAGACCCTGGCAGGTCGAAAAAAACACCATATATTTT. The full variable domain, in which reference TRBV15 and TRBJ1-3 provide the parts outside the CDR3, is DAMVIQNPRYQVTQFGKPVTLSCSQTLNHNVMYWYQQKSSQAPKLLFHYYDKDFNNEADTPDNFQSRRPNTSFCFLDIRSPGLGDTAMYLCATSRRPWQVEKNTIYFGEGSWLTVV.

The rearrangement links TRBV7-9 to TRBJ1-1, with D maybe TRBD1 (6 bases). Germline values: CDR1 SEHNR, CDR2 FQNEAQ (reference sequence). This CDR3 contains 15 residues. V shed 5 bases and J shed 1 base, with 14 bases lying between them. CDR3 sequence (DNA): TGTGCCAGCAGCCCTCAGGACAGTCAGAACACTGAAGCTTTCTTT. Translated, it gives CASSPQDSQNTEAFF.

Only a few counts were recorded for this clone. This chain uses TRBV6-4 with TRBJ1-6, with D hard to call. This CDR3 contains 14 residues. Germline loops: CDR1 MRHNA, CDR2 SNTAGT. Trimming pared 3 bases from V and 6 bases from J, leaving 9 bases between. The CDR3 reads CASSEFSGNSPLHF. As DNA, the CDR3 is TGTGCCAGCAGTGAATTTAGCGGTAATTCACCCCTCCACTTT.

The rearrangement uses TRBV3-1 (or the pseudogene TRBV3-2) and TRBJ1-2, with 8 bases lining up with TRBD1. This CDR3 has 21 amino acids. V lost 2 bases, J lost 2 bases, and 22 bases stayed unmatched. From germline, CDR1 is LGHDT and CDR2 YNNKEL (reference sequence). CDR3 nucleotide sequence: TGTGCCAGCAGCCAAATGTTTGGCCGACAGGGGAAATTTGGAGTCAACTATGGCTACACCTTC. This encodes CASSQMFGRQGKFGVNYGYTF.

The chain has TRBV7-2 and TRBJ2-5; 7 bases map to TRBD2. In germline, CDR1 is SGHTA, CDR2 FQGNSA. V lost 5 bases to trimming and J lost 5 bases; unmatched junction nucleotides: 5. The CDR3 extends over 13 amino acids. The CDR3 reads CASSGGVGETQYF. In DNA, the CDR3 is TGTGCCAGCAGCGGGGGGGTTGGGGAGACCCAGTACTTC.

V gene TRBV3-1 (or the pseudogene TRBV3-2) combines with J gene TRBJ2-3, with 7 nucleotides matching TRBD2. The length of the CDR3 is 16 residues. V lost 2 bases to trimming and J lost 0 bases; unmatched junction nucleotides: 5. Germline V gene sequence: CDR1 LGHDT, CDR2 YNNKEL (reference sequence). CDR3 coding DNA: TGTGCCAGCAGCCAAAGGTTCGGGGGGAGCACAGATACGCAGTATTTT. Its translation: CASSQRFGGSTDTQYF.

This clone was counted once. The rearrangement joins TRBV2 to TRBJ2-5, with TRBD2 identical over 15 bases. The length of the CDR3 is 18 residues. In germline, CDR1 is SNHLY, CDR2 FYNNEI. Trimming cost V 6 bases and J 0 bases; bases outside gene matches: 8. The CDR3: CASSGLAGGPGDQETQYF. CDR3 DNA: TGTGCCAGCAGCGGACTAGCGGGGGGGCCTGGGGACCAAGAGACCCAGTACTTC.

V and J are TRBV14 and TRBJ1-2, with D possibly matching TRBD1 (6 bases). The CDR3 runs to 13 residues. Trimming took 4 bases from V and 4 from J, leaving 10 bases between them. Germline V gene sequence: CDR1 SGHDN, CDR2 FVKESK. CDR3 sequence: CASSPGAGYGYTF. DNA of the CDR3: TGTGCCAGCAGCCCAGGGGCTGGCTATGGCTACACCTTC.

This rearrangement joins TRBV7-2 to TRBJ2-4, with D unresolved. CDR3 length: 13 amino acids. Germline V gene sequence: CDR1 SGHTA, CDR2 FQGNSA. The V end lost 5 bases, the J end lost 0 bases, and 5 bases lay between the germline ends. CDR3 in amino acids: CASSPEAKNIQYF. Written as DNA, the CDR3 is TGTGCCAGCAGCCCAGAAGCCAAAAACATTCAGTACTTC.

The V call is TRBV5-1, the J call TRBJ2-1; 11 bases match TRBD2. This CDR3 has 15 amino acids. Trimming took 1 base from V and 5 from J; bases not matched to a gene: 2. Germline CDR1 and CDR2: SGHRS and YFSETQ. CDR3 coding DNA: TGCGCCAGCAGCTTGATAGCGGGGGGGAACAATGAGCAGTTCTTC. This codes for CASSLIAGGNNEQFF.

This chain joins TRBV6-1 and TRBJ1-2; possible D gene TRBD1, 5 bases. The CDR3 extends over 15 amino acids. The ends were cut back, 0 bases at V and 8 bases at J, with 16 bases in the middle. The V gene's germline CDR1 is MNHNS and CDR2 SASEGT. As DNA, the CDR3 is TGTGCCAGCAGTGAAGCGCCCGACAGAAGGCCAGGCTACACCTTC. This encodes CASSEAPDRRPGYTF.

The CDR3 coding sequence is TGCAGCGGTACTAGCGGGACAGGAGATACGCAGTATTTT. It encodes CSGTSGTGDTQYF. This sequence joins TRBV29-1 and TRBJ2-3, with 10 positions matching TRBD2. The J segment lost 5 bases and the V segment lost 7 bases, leaving 6 bases of the junction unmatched. The germline gives CDR1 SQVTM, CDR2 ANQGSEA. This CDR3 has 13 amino acids.

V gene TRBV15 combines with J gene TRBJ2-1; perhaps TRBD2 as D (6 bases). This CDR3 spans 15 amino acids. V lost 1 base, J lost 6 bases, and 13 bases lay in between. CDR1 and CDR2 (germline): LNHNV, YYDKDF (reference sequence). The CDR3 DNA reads TGTGCCACCAGCAGAGTGCGGGGCTGGGGCAATGAGCAGTTCTTC. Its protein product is CATSRVRGWGNEQFF.

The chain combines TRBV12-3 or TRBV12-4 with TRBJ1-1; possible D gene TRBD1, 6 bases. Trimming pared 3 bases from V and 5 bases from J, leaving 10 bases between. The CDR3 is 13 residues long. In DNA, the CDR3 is TGTGCCAGCAGTTTTTCAAGGGGGACTGAAGCTTTCTTT. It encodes CASSFSRGTEAFF.